The rows below give T cell receptor beta chains drawn from one sample of a study of blood T cell repertoires in COVID-19. Here immunoSEQ multiplex PCR was the method, and the copy in TCRdb shows in-frame clones only, minus some. Here the sample spans roughly 120,000 clones, 70% to 75% being singletons. Sequencing input: peripheral blood. Receptor source: a man older than 75 with COVID-19, enrolled during active disease. The CDR3 runs from the conserved cysteine through the conserved F or W. D genes are given only for firm matches. Some rows have no size entry. The others give once, few or many, or a class for an expanded clone.

>NA|NA|TRBV5-6|TRBJ1-6
TGTGCCAGCAGCTTGGGCAGGGTTTTTTCACCCCTCCACTTT
CASSLGRVFSPLHF
>NA|NA|TRBV5-6|TRBJ2-1
TGTGCCAGCAGTCGAGGAGGGAGGATCGACAATGAGCAGTTCTTC
CASSRGGRIDNEQFF
>NA|NA|TRBV19|TRBJ2-7
TGTGCCAGTAGTAGGGCGGGCCTGGACTCCGCCGAGCAGTACTTC
CASSRAGLDSAEQYF
>NA|NA|TRBV6-2/TRBV6-3|TRBJ1-6
TGTGCCAGCAGTTACCCCCAGGGGTCCTATAATTCACCCCTCCACTTT
CASSYPQGSYNSPLHF
>NA|NA|TRBV4-3|TRBJ2-3
TGCGCCAGCAGCTTCAACAGCGGACCCTCGACAGATACGCAGTATTTT
CASSFNSGPSTDTQYF
>many|TRBD1|TRBV5-5|TRBJ1-3
TGTGCCAGCATCAACAGGGGGCCTGGAAACACCATATATTTT
CASINRGPGNTIYF
>NA|TRBD2|TRBV5-4|TRBJ2-7
TGTGCCAGCAGCTTGGTGACTAGCGGGCCAGGCGAGCAGTACTTC
CASSLVTSGPGEQYF
>NA|NA|TRBV5-4|TRBJ2-5
TGTGCCAGCAGCTCCGCTCTGGCGGGGAGGGGGCAAGAGACCCAGTACTTC
CASSSALAGRGQETQYF
>NA|TRBD1|TRBV29-1|TRBJ1-2
TGCAGCGTTGAAGATCTTGGGGACAGAGGCTATGGCTACACCTTC
CSVEDLGDRGYGYTF
>few|NA|TRBV3-1/TRBV3-2|TRBJ2-1
TGTGCCAGCAGCCAAGATCTGGGCGTTTACAATGAGCAGTTCTTC
CASSQDLGVYNEQFF
>NA|NA|TRBV2|TRBJ2-3
TGTGCCAGCAGTGAAAGGGGGAATACGCAGTATTTT
CASSERGNTQYF
>few|NA|TRBV12-3/TRBV12-4|TRBJ1-1
TGTGCCAGCAGCCCCCCCGGGGACACTGAAGCTTTCTTT
CASSPPGDTEAFF
>NA|TRBD2|TRBV28|TRBJ2-7
TGTGCCAGCAGAGGGACTAGCGGGAGGGCGCAGTACTTC
CASRGTSGRAQYF
>NA|NA|TRBV7-9|TRBJ2-7
TGTGCCAGCAGCCCTGGACAATCCTACGAGCAGTACTTC
CASSPGQSYEQYF
>NA|NA|TRBV5-1|TRBJ1-5
TGCGCCAGCAGAAACAGGGAAAAACCTTTCAATCAGCCCCAGCATTTT
CASRNREKPFNQPQHF
>NA|TRBD2|TRBV7-8|TRBJ2-4
TGTGCCAGCAGCCCAGGCGGGTTAGCGGGAGTTGGGGTAGCCAAAAACATTCAGTACTTC
CASSPGGLAGVGVAKNIQYF
>NA|NA|TRBV27|TRBJ1-5
TGTGCCAGCAGCCCACGCCAGGGGATGAAGAGCAATCAGCCCCAGCATTTT
CASSPRQGMKSNQPQHF
>NA|NA|TRBV19|TRBJ1-2
TGTGCCAGTAGTATGCGGCAGGGTGGTGGCTACACCTTC
CASSMRQGGGYTF